There are a few counts of the clone carrying this TCR beta chain. Its antigen is undetermined. TCRdb itself ran the RACE reads through MiXCR, one entry per CDR3 protein. The sample yields about 360,000 distinct CDR3 sequences, around 7% seen once. This specimen belongs to a study of human T cells and chemical hapten exposure. About the study: Alopecia areata, totalis or universalis affected patients who were mostly female.

Trimming took off 5 bases at V and 0 bases at J, with 11 bases between the two ends. The CDR3 extends over 15 amino acids. Study-level points and caveats: PT1 expanded TCR numbers rose with patch test score. No shift was seen in TCRs above 1 in 1000 frequency with DPC sensitization.

Time point given: patch test 1, 2 weeks after DPC sensitization. The treatment was: therapeutic diphenylcyclopropenone sensitization with weekly scalp DPC. People who gave samples had alopecia, were 18 to 70 years old, and were suitable for DPC. Sequencing was performed on whole blood, taken in connection with sensitization to the hapten diphenylcyclopropenone (DPC). This receptor was taken from a woman between 18 and 29 years old with alopecia areata. Some clones in this sample may be carry-over from other donors' samples. The rearrangement joins TRBV12-3 or TRBV12-4 to TRBJ1-5; tentative D call: TRBD1 (6 bases). CDR3 loop: CASSGQTFSNQPQHF. Written as DNA, the CDR3 is TGTGCCAGCAGTGGACAGACCTTTAGCAATCAGCCCCAGCATTTT.